The source of this T cell receptor (beta chain) is a study of cytomegalovirus exposure and HLA in healthy donors. In regard to this clone: Its antigen is undetermined.

Trimming removed 6 bases at V and 3 bases at J, with 8 bases between. CDR1 and CDR2 (germline): MDHEN, SYDVKM. This CDR3 has 13 amino acids. In the PCR, 60 Vbeta and 13 Jbeta primers were used. Clones were sequenced by immunoSEQ multiplex PCR, and TCRdb holds only the in-frame ones, with some missing. The sample contains roughly 150,000 clones, roughly three quarters of which appear only once. The study's findings and limits: It has been reported that TCR beta sequences accurately predicted the HLA-A and HLA-B alleles of most subjects. A later analysis showed HLA-associated TCR beta chains outstripping equally common others in clonal expansion. Within the data, a cluster of highly shared sequence variants was likely a sequencing artifact.

The V gene is TRBV28, the J gene TRBJ1-4, with unresolved D. The sequencing input was PBMCs. The receptor was isolated from a male donor in good health and CMV-seronegative. The CDR3 DNA sequence: TGTGCCAGCAGGGGAGCGGCTAATGAAAAACTGTTTTTT. This sequence encodes CASRGAANEKLFF.